The 32 T cell receptor beta chains presented below share a single source sample, sequenced in a study of blood T cells in healthy people across ages. Together with a sample-barcoded 5' primer, a J-beta primer mix was included in a second PCR lasting about 7 to 11 cycles. TCRdb used MiXCR to reprocess the 5' RACE reads, holding one entry per CDR3 protein. The data show approximately 810,000 distinct CDR3 sequences, 25% to 30% seen once. Material: blood. The origin of the receptors is an elderly woman in good health.

This clonotype was observed a few times. The chain uses TRBV27 and TRBJ2-7; D call uncertain. The DNA end is a closer match to TRBJ2-5, so the J assignment may be wrong. The V gene's germline CDR1 is MNHEY and CDR2 SMNVEV (reference sequence). The CDR3 runs 15 residues. CDR3 protein: CASSFGSVPLKTQYF. As DNA, the CDR3 is TGTGCCAGCAGTTTTGGGTCAGTACCTTTGAAGACCCAGTACTTC.

This chain uses TRBV6-5 with TRBJ1-4, with D perhaps TRBD1 (5 bases). The CDR3 length is 18 residues. Trimming left V 2 bases short and J 1 base short, with 17 bases between. Germline V lookup: CDR1 MNHEY, CDR2 SVGAGI. The CDR3 sequence: CASSYGQGFSVTNEKLFF. The CDR3 region has the DNA TGTGCCAGCAGTTACGGGCAGGGCTTTTCCGTAACTAATGAAAAACTGTTTTTT.

This clonotype came up once. The chain uses TRBV11-2 and TRBJ2-2; 7 nucleotides match TRBD2. This CDR3 spans 14 amino acids. Trimming cost V 6 bases and J 5 bases; bases outside gene matches: 6. Per germline, CDR1 SGHAT and CDR2 FQNNGV. The CDR3 region is CASSSWGGTGELFF. DNA of the CDR3: TGTGCCAGCAGTTCGTGGGGGGGAACCGGGGAGCTGTTTTTT.

This clonotype was detected a few times. The chain uses TRBV11-1 and TRBJ1-1; D is unresolved. V was trimmed by 5 bases and J by 1 base, leaving 11 bases between them. In germline, CDR1 is SGHAT, CDR2 FQDESV (reference sequence). The CDR3 is 14 amino acids. In DNA form, the CDR3 reads TGTGCCAGCAGCCCGCCAAAGGGGAACACTGAAGCTTTCTTT. Its protein is CASSPPKGNTEAFF.

This clonotype was found many times. The CDR3 sequence is CASSPLMGTEAFF. The CDR3, as DNA: TGTGCCAGCAGCCCCCTTATGGGCACTGAAGCTTTCTTT. This chain connects TRBV7-2 to TRBJ1-1; D is unclear. CDR3 length equals 13 residues. Germline assignment: CDR1 SGHTA and CDR2 FQGNSA. The V end was cut by 5 bases, the J end by 4 bases, with 11 bases between.

As for this clonotype: Sequence at one end of the junction differs from germline and may be a read error. The V gene is TRBV11-2, the J gene TRBJ2-3; D might be TRBD1 (5 bases). This CDR3 spans 12 amino acids. From germline, CDR1 is SGHAT and CDR2 FQNNGV. For the CDR3, the DNA is TGCGCCAGCAGCTCAGACAGAGATACGCAGTATTTT. Encoded protein: CASSSDRDTQYF.

This clonotype has a count of ten or more. V gene TRBV28 combines with J gene TRBJ2-5; D is ambiguous. CDR1 is MDHEN, CDR2 SYDVKM, per germline. Trimming took 8 bases from V and 11 from J, leaving 18 bases between them. There are 12 residues in the CDR3. Written as DNA, the CDR3 is TGTGCCAGCCTCGGTAGTATGGATGTGCAGTACTTC. Translating gives CASLGSMDVQYF.

This chain connects TRBV18 to TRBJ1-1; D not certain. Trimming removed 0 bases from V and 0 bases from J, with 8 bases in between. Germline CDR1 is KGHSH and CDR2 is LQKENI. The CDR3 has 15 residues. CDR3 amino acids: CASSPPSGVNTEAFF. The CDR3 region has the DNA TGTGCCAGCTCACCACCGAGCGGGGTGAACACTGAAGCTTTCTTT.

This clonotype was found once. The chain is built from TRBV5-1 and TRBJ1-2; 7 nucleotides match TRBD1. The CDR3 is 15 amino acids. Trimming took 2 bases from V and 5 from J; bases not matched to a gene: 9. Germline V CDR1 and CDR2: SGHRS, YFSETQ. The CDR3 DNA follows: TGCGCCAGCAGCTTAGACGGGACAGCGCCGTATGGCTACACCTTC. The encoded protein is CASSLDGTAPYGYTF.

There are a few counts of this clonotype. The rearrangement links TRBV6-6 to TRBJ1-6, with 7 bases that match TRBD1. Trimming removed 2 bases from V and 9 bases from J; junction bases left unmatched: 7. Germline CDR1 and CDR2: MNHNY and SVGAGI (reference sequence). This CDR3 is built from 15 residues. As DNA, the CDR3 is TGTGCCAGCAGTTACAGCGACAGGGAAGGTTCACCCCTCCACTTT. Protein sequence: CASSYSDREGSPLHF.

This clonotype occurred many times. The chain links TRBV5-1 to TRBJ2-5, with 7 bases that match TRBD1. The V gene end was trimmed by 3 bases and the J gene end by 5 bases; junction bases not matched to a gene: 7. CDR3 length: 14 amino acids. CDR1 and CDR2 from the germline V gene are SGHRS and YFSETQ. In DNA, the CDR3 is TGCGCCAGCAGCTCACAGGGGATTAGGGAGACCCAGTACTTC. It is translated as CASSSQGIRETQYF. The complete variable domain, with remaining parts taken from reference TRBV5-1 and TRBJ2-5, reads KAGVTQTPRYLIKTRGQQVTLSCSPISGHRSVSWYQQTPGQGLQFLFEYFSETQRNKGNFPGRFSGRQFSNSRSEMNVSTLELGDSALYLCASSSQGIRETQYFGPGTRLLVL.

In the case of this clonotype: This likely comes from a read error, as the CDR3 has no conserved phenylalanine or tryptophan at its end. CDR3 sequence reads: CSARDLSFGEAFL. For the CDR3, the DNA is TGCAGTGCTAGAGATTTATCCTTTGGTGAAGCTTTCCTT. This chain uses TRBV20-1 with TRBJ1-1, with D unresolved. This CDR3 spans 13 amino acids. V dropped 0 bases and J dropped 7 bases, with 12 bases sitting between them. Germline V CDR1 and CDR2: DFQATT, SNEGSKA (reference sequence).

V is TRBV6-5 and J is TRBJ2-4, with D perhaps TRBD1 or TRBD2 (5 bases each). With 0 bases removed from V and 13 bases from J, the gap between germline ends came to 16 bases. In germline, CDR1 is MNHEY, CDR2 SVGAGI. The CDR3 covers 14 residues. CDR3 DNA sequence: TGTGCCAGCAGTTACTCGATGATTCGGGGCCAGCAGTACTTC. Translating it yields CASSYSMIRGQQYF.

This clonotype was observed at least ten times. The rearrangement links TRBV14 to TRBJ2-3; 10 positions match TRBD2. Germline trimming cut 4 bases from V and 3 bases from J; bases unmatched to any gene: 7. CDR3 length equals 16 residues. Germline V gives CDR1 SGHDN, CDR2 FVKESK. CDR3 residues: CASSRVTSGQTDTQYF. The CDR3, as DNA: TGTGCCAGCAGCCGTGTGACTAGCGGGCAAACAGATACGCAGTATTTT. Using reference TRBV14 and TRBJ2-3 for the parts outside the CDR3, the full variable domain is EAGVTQFPSHSVIEKGQTVTLRCDPISGHDNLYWYRRVMGKEIKFLLHFVKESKQDESGMPNNRFLAERTGGTYSTLKVQPAELEDSGVYFCASSRVTSGQTDTQYFGPGTRLTVL.

The genes are TRBV3-1 and TRBJ2-2, with TRBD2 identical over 9 bases. The CDR3 is 14 amino acids. V lost 7 bases to trimming and J lost 7 bases; unmatched junction nucleotides: 7. Germline loops: CDR1 LGHDT, CDR2 YNNKEL (reference sequence). In nucleotides, the CDR3 is TGTGCCAGCACGCGGGGGGGCCCTAGCGGGGAGCTGTTTTTT. This translates into CASTRGGPSGELFF.

The sample holds many counts of this clonotype. The chain's CDR3 is CSVGSARSGETQYF. CDR3 nucleotide sequence: TGCAGCGTCGGAAGCGCTAGGAGTGGAGAGACCCAGTACTTC. The chain couples TRBV29-1 to TRBJ2-5; D gene ambiguous. There are 14 residues in the CDR3. Germline V gene data show CDR1 as SQVTM and CDR2 as ANQGSEA. V was pared by 6 bases and J by 4 bases, with 18 bases between.

V and J are TRBV7-9 and TRBJ2-3; 7 nucleotides align to TRBD2. The germline V gene encodes CDR1 SEHNR and CDR2 FQNEAQ (reference sequence). Trimming removed 5 bases from V and 10 bases from J; junction bases left unmatched: 6. This CDR3 spans 12 amino acids. CDR3 sequence: CASSLLALPQYF. Written as DNA, the CDR3 is TGTGCCAGCAGCCTACTAGCGTTGCCGCAGTATTTT.

This clonotype was counted many times. The chain joins TRBV7-2 to TRBJ1-6; 7 positions agree with TRBD1. The trim removed 3 bases at V and 5 bases at J, leaving 4 bases unmatched. The CDR3 runs to 15 residues. The germline V gene has CDR1 SGHTA and CDR2 FQGNSA. CDR3 coding DNA: TGTGCCAGCAGCTTGGGCAGGGGGAATAATTCACCCCTCCACTTT. Amino acids: CASSLGRGNNSPLHF.

The chain links TRBV20-1 to TRBJ1-2; 9 positions match TRBD1. CDR1 is DFQATT and CDR2 is SNEGSKA in the germline V gene (reference sequence). The CDR3 covers 14 residues. V shed 6 bases and J 3 bases; nucleotides not matched to a gene: 8. The CDR3 nucleotides read TGCAGTGCGCTACCGGGACAGGGCTACTATGGCTACACCTTC. This translates into CSALPGQGYYGYTF.

On this clonotype itself: At one end the junction does not follow the germline gene, possibly because of a read error. The V gene is TRBV12-3 or TRBV12-4, the J gene TRBJ2-7; 10 bases are shared with TRBD1. The CDR3 is made up of 15 amino acids. CDR3 protein: CASRPGQGVSHEQYF. CDR3 sequence (DNA): TGTGCCAGCAGACCCGGACAGGGGGTGTCCCACGAGCAGTATTTC.

Many counts were recorded for this clonotype. The V and J genes are TRBV12-3 or TRBV12-4 and TRBJ2-7, with D perhaps TRBD2 (5 bases). The V gene lost 3 bases and the J gene lost 2 bases, with 14 bases spanning the gap. The CDR3 consists of 15 residues. The CDR3 is CASSFGAVLTYEQYF. The CDR3 DNA is TGTGCCAGCAGTTTTGGAGCGGTCCTGACCTACGAGCAGTACTTC.

This clonotype was picked up many times. The genes are TRBV12-3 or TRBV12-4 and TRBJ2-3, with 8 nucleotides matching TRBD1. The ends lost 6 bases at V and 3 bases at J; junction bases unmatched: 8. The CDR3 runs 15 residues. CDR3 loop: CASSSGGAETDTQYF. The CDR3 DNA follows: TGTGCCAGCAGCTCAGGGGGCGCCGAAACAGATACGCAGTATTTT.

This clonotype appeared many times. The rearrangement joins TRBV12-3 or TRBV12-4 to TRBJ2-5; D may be TRBD1 or TRBD2 (6 bases each). Trimming took 0 bases from V and 0 from J, leaving 8 bases between them. The length of the CDR3 is 15 residues. CDR3 DNA sequence: TGTGCCAGCAGTTTAGCCGGGGGCCACCAAGAGACCCAGTACTTC. Translating it yields CASSLAGGHQETQYF.

The chain recombines TRBV3-1 with TRBJ2-7, with no clear D. The CDR3 is 11 amino acids. Trimming removed 2 bases at V and 6 bases at J, with 5 bases between. The germline gives CDR1 LGHDT, CDR2 YNNKEL (reference sequence). DNA for the CDR3: TGTGCCAGCAGCCAACATTTCGAGCAGTACTTC. Its protein product is CASSQHFEQYF.

This clonotype turned up a few times. The chain uses TRBV14 and TRBJ2-3; D is possibly TRBD1 or TRBD2 (7 bases each). Germline-derived CDR1 and CDR2 are SGHDN and FVKESK. Trimming stripped 5 bases from V and 0 bases from J, with 15 bases between. This CDR3 contains 16 residues. This CDR3 reads CASSWPAGQSTDTQYF. The CDR3 DNA reads TGTGCCAGCAGCTGGCCAGCGGGACAGAGCACAGATACGCAGTATTTT.

A remark on this clonotype: A much larger clone sits a single nucleotide away, making a read error possible. The chain links TRBV30 to TRBJ2-5; 11 nucleotides align to TRBD2. This CDR3 is 13 amino acids long. Germline V lookup: CDR1 GTSNPN, CDR2 SVGIG (reference sequence). The CDR3 region has the DNA TGTGCCTGGGCGACTAGCGGGGTAGAGACCCAGGACTTC. It specifies CAWATSGVETQDF.

To note about this clonotype: A much larger clone sits a single nucleotide away, making a read error possible. The chain joins TRBV7-2 to TRBJ2-3; TRBD2 matches at 8 bases. Germline V lookup: CDR1 SGHTA, CDR2 FQGNSA. V dropped 5 bases and J dropped 9; count of bases not matched to a gene: 13. The CDR3 consists of 15 residues. This CDR3 is CASSTGRGRPGTQYF. Here the CDR3 DNA reads TGTGCCAGCAGCACAGGGCGCGGGAGGCCCGGGACGCAGTATTTT.

A remark on this clonotype: A much more abundant neighbour one base away suggests this may be a read error. V and J are TRBV7-2 and TRBJ2-1; D unresolved. The CDR3 is 15 residues long. From germline, CDR1 is SGHTA and CDR2 FQGNSA. This CDR3 is CAGSFRTHTYNEQFF. The DNA of the CDR3 is TGTGCCGGCAGCTTCCGGACCCATACCTACAATGAGCAGTTCTTC.

This CDR3 is CASSPPPGGYTQYF. The CDR3 nucleotides are TGTGCCAGCTCACCACCGCCAGGGGGTTATACGCAGTATTTT. This chain joins TRBV18 and TRBJ2-3, with 7 positions matching TRBD1. This CDR3 comprises 14 residues. The germline V gene has CDR1 KGHSH and CDR2 LQKENI. V lost 0 bases to trimming and J lost 7 bases; unmatched junction nucleotides: 4.

The CDR3 protein is CSAPIRTTKGYTF. Here the CDR3 DNA reads TGCAGTGCCCCGATCAGGACAACTAAAGGCTACACCTTC. This rearrangement joins TRBV20-1 to TRBJ1-2, with a tentative D call TRBD1 (5 bases). CDR3 size: 13 residues. The V gene's germline CDR1 is DFQATT and CDR2 SNEGSKA (reference sequence). Trimming removed 6 bases at V and 8 bases at J, with 19 bases between.

The sample holds a few counts of this clonotype. The rearrangement links TRBV20-1 to TRBJ2-7; 8 bases align to TRBD1. CDR1 DFQATT and CDR2 SNEGSKA come from the germline V gene (reference sequence). J was trimmed by 6 bases and V by 4 bases; bases with no gene match: 11. The CDR3 is 14 residues long. CDR3: CSAIPPDRGSEQYF. CDR3 sequence (DNA): TGCAGTGCTATCCCGCCCGACAGGGGTAGCGAGCAGTACTTC.

Turning to this clonotype: One junction end disagrees with the germline gene, perhaps due to a read error. V and J are TRBV5-1 and TRBJ1-1; 8 nucleotides agree with TRBD1. Germline CDR1 and CDR2: SGHRS and YFSETQ. CDR3 length: 17 residues. The CDR3 nucleotides are TGCGCCAGCTGCTTTACCGGGACAGGAAACATGAACACTGAAGCTTTCTTT. Protein sequence: CASCFTGTGNMNTEAFF.